The TCR beta chain described here comes from a study of response to subunit inactivated influenza vaccine. One entry per CDR3 protein, called by TCRdb with MiXCR from the RT-PCR reads. The sample carries over 450,000 distinct CDR3 sequences, about an eighth recorded once. To note about this clonotype: Its cognate antigen is unknown.

V was shortened by 5 bases and J by 2 bases, with 15 bases between the two germline ends. Germline assignment: CDR1 SEHNR and CDR2 FQNEAQ (reference sequence). The CDR3 covers 15 residues. Study-wide results and caveats: The study's authors posited that every seasonal influenza vaccination enlists few new T cells.

This receptor was taken from a man aged 50 or older who received an inactivated influenza vaccine. The rearrangement joins TRBV7-9 to TRBJ1-1; unclear D gene. The sequencing used PBMCs from blood, collected 40 to 50 days after vaccination. Here the CDR3 reads CASSPVVAVNTEAFF. The CDR3 DNA is TGTGCCAGCAGCCCCGTCGTGGCAGTAAACACTGAAGCTTTCTTT.